The 21 T cell receptor beta chains below all came from one sample that was sequenced in a study of cytomegalovirus exposure and HLA in healthy donors. The assay was immunoSEQ multiplex PCR, and TCRdb's table has in-frame clones only and misses some. The sample has about 330,000 clones, roughly 87% seen once. The specimen sequenced was PBMCs. These receptors originate from a woman aged 25 to 39 in good health and CMV-seropositive.

This sequence joins TRBV7-9 and TRBJ1-1; TRBD1 might be the D (5 bases). The ends were cut back, 4 bases at V and 5 bases at J, with 14 bases in the middle. There are 14 residues in the CDR3. CDR1 and CDR2 (germline): SEHNR, FQNEAQ (reference sequence). This chain's CDR3 is CASSSPRGRTEAFF. In DNA form, the CDR3 reads TGTGCCAGCAGCTCTCCGAGGGGTCGGACTGAAGCTTTCTTT.

This clone came up a few times. The rearrangement links TRBV30 to TRBJ2-2, with 7 bases identical to TRBD1. This CDR3 contains 14 residues. The germline CDR1 and CDR2 sequences are GTSNPN and SVGIG (reference sequence). Trimming at V came to 2 bases and at J to 3 bases, leaving 3 bases not matched to a gene. In nucleotides, the CDR3 is TGTGCCTGGAGTCCCGGACAGGACACCGGGGAGCTGTTTTTT. Its protein is CAWSPGQDTGELFF.

The CDR3 spells CASSQDPGSAREQYF. In nucleotides, the CDR3 is TGTGCCAGCAGCCAAGATCCAGGTTCCGCGAGAGAGCAGTACTTC. The V gene is TRBV4-2, the J gene TRBJ2-7; unclear D gene. The V end lost 0 bases, the J end lost 7 bases, and 16 bases lay between the germline ends. This CDR3 region has 15 residues. Germline CDR1 and CDR2: LGHNA and YNFKEQ.

The chain uses TRBV5-1 and TRBJ2-1; D is undetermined. The CDR3 has 12 amino acids. With 4 bases removed from V and 8 bases from J, the gap between germline ends came to 10 bases. Germline V gene lookup returns CDR1 SGHRS and CDR2 YFSETQ. The CDR3 loop reads CASSADADEQFF. The CDR3, as DNA: TGCGCCAGCAGCGCCGACGCAGATGAGCAGTTCTTC. Supplemented by reference TRBV5-1 and TRBJ2-1, the full variable domain reads KAGVTQTPRYLIKTRGQQVTLSCSPISGHRSVSWYQQTPGQGLQFLFEYFSETQRNKGNFPGRFSGRQFSNSRSEMNVSTLELGDSALYLCASSADADEQFFGPGTRLTVL.

This chain joins TRBV5-1 and TRBJ1-4; D might be TRBD1 (5 bases). The CDR3 is 15 residues long. Looked up from germline, CDR1 is SGHRS and CDR2 is YFSETQ. Trimming took 0 bases from V and 7 from J, leaving 13 bases between them. Written as DNA, the CDR3 is TGCGCCAGCAGCTTGGCGGGACGAAGTCCTGAAAAACTGTTTTTT. This sequence encodes CASSLAGRSPEKLFF.

V is TRBV28 and J is TRBJ2-7; no clear D. Per germline, CDR1 MDHEN and CDR2 SYDVKM. CDR3 length: 12 amino acids. V gave up 6 bases and J gave up 3 bases, with 9 bases separating them. The CDR3 region is CASSFPFYEQYF. CDR3 DNA: TGTGCCAGCAGCTTCCCCTTCTACGAGCAGTACTTC. Filled out from reference TRBV28 and TRBJ2-7, the complete variable domain reads DVKVTQSSRYLVKRTGEKVFLECVQDMDHENMFWYRQDPGLGLRLIYFSYDVKMKEKGDIPEGYSVSREKKERFSLILESASTNQTSMYLCASSFPFYEQYFGPGTRLTVT.

A few counts support this clone. The chain couples TRBV6-5 to TRBJ2-7, with D unclear. V dropped 0 bases and J dropped 0 bases, with 12 bases sitting between them. Germline values: CDR1 MNHEY, CDR2 SVGAGI. This CDR3 has 16 residues. CDR3 sequence: CASSYSWTRSSYEQYF. For the CDR3, the DNA is TGTGCCAGCAGTTACTCATGGACCCGGAGCTCCTACGAGCAGTACTTC.

In the case of this clone: The junction shows a germline mismatch at one end, possibly a read error. The V and J genes are TRBV7-2 and TRBJ1-2; no clear D. CDR3 length: 14 residues. The V gene's germline CDR1 is SGHTA and CDR2 FQGNSA. In DNA, the CDR3 is TGTGCCAGCAGCTTAGCGCCTGCAGTCCTTTGGCTCAACTTC. It is translated as CASSLAPAVLWLNF.

This clone appeared a single time. The same CDR3 arises from other DNA sequences in this sample as well. The V call is TRBV30, the J call TRBJ2-2; D call uncertain. CDR1 is GTSNPN, CDR2 SVGIG, per germline (reference sequence). Trimming pared 3 bases from V and 7 bases from J, leaving 6 bases between. The CDR3 consists of 11 residues. The CDR3 DNA reads TGTGCCTGGAGAGAGATCGGGGAGCTGTTTTTT. Translating it yields CAWREIGELFF.

CDR3 amino acids: CASSEEGGNRSGNTIYF. The CDR3 DNA follows: TGTGCCAGCAGTGAAGAAGGGGGAAATCGCTCTGGAAACACCATATATTTT. The V gene is TRBV2, the J gene TRBJ1-3, with a tentative D call TRBD1 (6 bases). Germline-derived CDR1 and CDR2 are SNHLY and FYNNEI. The CDR3 runs 17 residues. V lost 1 base, J lost 0 bases, and 13 bases lay in between.

The chain links TRBV6-6 to TRBJ2-2; D remains unclear. The CDR3 is made up of 13 amino acids. Between the trimmed V and J ends, which lost 6 bases and 4 bases, there was a span of 9 bases. Germline V gives CDR1 MNHNY, CDR2 SVGAGI (reference sequence). The CDR3 coding sequence is TGTGCCAGCAGACCCCCCTCCACCGGGGAGCTGTTTTTT. It codes for CASRPPSTGELFF.

This chain uses TRBV2 with TRBJ1-2, with a tentative D call TRBD1 (5 bases). Germline values: CDR1 SNHLY, CDR2 FYNNEI. Trimming took 8 bases from V and 8 from J, leaving 21 bases between them. The CDR3 consists of 14 residues. The CDR3 is CASQGGEGRVGYTF. The CDR3 nucleotides read TGTGCCAGCCAGGGTGGCGAGGGGCGGGTGGGCTACACCTTC.

The V call is TRBV28, the J call TRBJ2-7; D gene ambiguous. Trimming shortened V by 2 bases and J by 5 bases, and 10 bases separated the two germline ends. The CDR3 is made up of 13 amino acids. Germline CDR1 is MDHEN and CDR2 is SYDVKM. As DNA, the CDR3 is TGTGCCAGCAGTTTAAAATTAGAAAACGAGCAGTACTTC. As protein: CASSLKLENEQYF.

The chain is built from TRBV5-1 and TRBJ2-3, with 7 positions matching TRBD1. J was trimmed by 3 bases and V by 1 base; bases with no gene match: 5. In germline, CDR1 is SGHRS, CDR2 YFSETQ. The CDR3 sequence is 15 residues long. The CDR3, as DNA: TGCGCCAGCAGCTTGTGGGACAGTTGGACAGATACGCAGTATTTT. Protein product: CASSLWDSWTDTQYF.

The chain combines TRBV30 with TRBJ1-1; D uncertain. Germline assignment: CDR1 GTSNPN and CDR2 SVGIG (reference sequence). Trimming cost V 8 bases and J 1 base, with 11 bases left between them. This CDR3 contains 12 residues. CDR3 region: CALRSANTEAFF. The CDR3 nucleotides read TGTGCCCTCCGTTCAGCGAACACTGAAGCTTTCTTT.

The V gene is TRBV7-9, the J gene TRBJ2-5, with 7 bases identical to TRBD1. Looked up from germline, CDR1 is SEHNR and CDR2 is FQNEAQ (reference sequence). V lost 6 bases, J lost 1 base, and 5 bases stayed unmatched. This CDR3 is 14 amino acids long. The CDR3 here is CASRPTGVQETQYF. The CDR3 coding sequence is TGTGCCAGCAGACCTACAGGGGTCCAAGAGACCCAGTACTTC.

This clone occurred a few times. The chain joins TRBV30 to TRBJ1-2; TRBD1 might be the D (5 bases). This CDR3 has 13 residues. V was pared by 3 bases and J by 4 bases, with 12 bases between. CDR1 and CDR2 from the germline V gene are GTSNPN and SVGIG (reference sequence). The CDR3 region is CAWRNTGGYGYTF. The CDR3 nucleotides are TGTGCCTGGAGGAACACAGGTGGCTATGGCTACACCTTC.

The chain recombines TRBV9 with TRBJ1-1; no firm D call. The germline V gene encodes CDR1 SGDLS and CDR2 YYNGEE. The V end lost 0 bases, the J end lost 1 base, and 16 bases lay between the germline ends. The CDR3 is 17 amino acids. The CDR3 sequence is CASSVGGYQAANTEAFF. CDR3 coding DNA: TGTGCCAGCAGCGTAGGAGGGTATCAAGCCGCGAACACTGAAGCTTTCTTT.

The rearrangement uses TRBV5-6 and TRBJ2-7, with 7 bases aligning to TRBD1. Unmatched junction bases numbered 15, after V lost 4 bases and J lost 5 bases. In germline, CDR1 is SGHDT, CDR2 YYEEEE. The CDR3 is made up of 16 amino acids. CDR3 bases: TGTGCCAGCAGCCCCCTCCGGGACAGTAGTGAACACGAGCAGTACTTC. This sequence encodes CASSPLRDSSEHEQYF.

The chain uses TRBV27 and TRBJ2-2; no clear D. Looked up from germline, CDR1 is MNHEY and CDR2 is SMNVEV (reference sequence). Deletions cut 7 bases from V and 6 bases from J, with 15 bases between. CDR3 length equals 14 residues. In nucleotides, the CDR3 is TGTGCCAGCAAAATGCGGTACGTCGCCGGGGAGCTGTTTTTT. It encodes CASKMRYVAGELFF.

The chain carries TRBV28 and TRBJ1-1; D may be TRBD1 (6 bases). Germline loops: CDR1 MDHEN, CDR2 SYDVKM. V was pared by 2 bases and J by 4 bases, with 14 bases between. The CDR3 has 15 amino acids. CDR3 bases: TGTGCCAGCAGTTTAGGGGGTACAGGGAGCACTGAAGCTTTCTTT. It is translated as CASSLGGTGSTEAFF.